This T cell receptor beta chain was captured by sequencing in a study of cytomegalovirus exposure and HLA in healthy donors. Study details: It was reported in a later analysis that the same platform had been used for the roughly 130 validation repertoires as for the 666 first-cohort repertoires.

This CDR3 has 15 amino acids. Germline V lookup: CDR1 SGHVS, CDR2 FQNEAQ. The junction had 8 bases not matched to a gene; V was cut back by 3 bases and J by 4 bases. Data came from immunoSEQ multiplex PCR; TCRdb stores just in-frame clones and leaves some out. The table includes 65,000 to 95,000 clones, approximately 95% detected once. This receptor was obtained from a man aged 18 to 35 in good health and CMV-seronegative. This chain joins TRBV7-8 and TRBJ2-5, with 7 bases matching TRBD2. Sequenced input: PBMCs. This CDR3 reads CASSLFPGTTETQYF. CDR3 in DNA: TGTGCCAGCAGCTTGTTCCCAGGGACTACAGAGACCCAGTACTTC.